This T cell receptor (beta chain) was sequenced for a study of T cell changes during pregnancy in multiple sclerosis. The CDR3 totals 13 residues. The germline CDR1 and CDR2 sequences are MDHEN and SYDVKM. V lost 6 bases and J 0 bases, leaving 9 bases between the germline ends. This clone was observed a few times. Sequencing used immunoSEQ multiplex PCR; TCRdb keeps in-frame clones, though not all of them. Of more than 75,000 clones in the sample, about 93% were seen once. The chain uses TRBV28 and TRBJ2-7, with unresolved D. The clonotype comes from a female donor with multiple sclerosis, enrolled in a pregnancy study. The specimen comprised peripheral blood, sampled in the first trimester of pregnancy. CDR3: CASRKQSSYEQYF. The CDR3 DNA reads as TGTGCCAGCAGAAAACAGAGCTCCTACGAGCAGTACTTC.